A selection of T cell receptor beta chains follows, all from one sample in a study of STAT5B mutations in CD4+ large granular lymphocyte leukemia. Sequencing used immunoSEQ multiplex PCR; TCRdb keeps in-frame clones, though not all of them. The table lists approximately 35,000 clones, about 70% of them singletons. Sequencing was performed on CD4+ T cells from blood buffy coats. The origin of the receptors is a human donor in good health. Both conserved end residues are part of each CDR3. A D gene is named only where the DNA matches it firmly. Rows may omit the clone size; those that give it use once, few, many or a size class.

length	size	V	J	D	CDR3	DNA
15	once	TRBV7-6	TRBJ2-2	TRBD1	CASSLTGQGTGELFF	TGTGCCAGCAGCTTAACGGGACAGGGCACCGGGGAGCTGTTTTTT
12	.	TRBV4-2	TRBJ2-3	.	CASSPRRDTQYF	TGTGCCAGCAGCCCGCGACGCGATACGCAGTATTTT
14	few	TRBV29-1	TRBJ1-6	TRBD1	CSVSVGTENSPLHF	TGCAGCGTTTCGGTAGGGACAGAAAATTCACCCCTCCACTTT
18	.	TRBV21-1	TRBJ2-1	.	CASSSRDLAGSSYNEQFF	TGTGCCAGCTCCTCCAGGGACCTAGCGGGGAGCTCCTACAATGAGCAGTTCTTC
12	.	TRBV6-6	TRBJ2-5	TRBD1	CASTYRGETQYF	TGTGCCAGCACGTACAGGGGAGAGACCCAGTACTTC
15	.	TRBV7-2	TRBJ2-3	TRBD1	CASMGRGGSTDTQYF	TGTGCCAGTATGGGGAGAGGGGGCAGCACAGATACGCAGTATTTT
14	few	TRBV5-1	TRBJ1-1	.	CASEEGQMNTEAFF	TGCGCCAGCGAGGAGGGACAAATGAACACTGAAGCTTTCTTT
14	.	TRBV13	TRBJ1-3	.	CASSSRQAGNTIYF	TGTGCCAGCAGCTCTCGTCAGGCTGGAAACACCATATATTTT
16	.	TRBV6-1	TRBJ2-2	TRBD2	CASSVQAGTNTGELFF	TGTGCCAGCAGTGTCCAAGCGGGGACGAACACCGGGGAGCTGTTTTTT
14	few	TRBV6-6	TRBJ1-1	.	CASSHPHRDTEAFF	TGTGCCAGCAGTCACCCCCACCGGGACACTGAAGCTTTCTTT
15	few	TRBV27	TRBJ1-6	.	CASSPSTPTASPLHF	TGTGCCAGCAGTCCGAGTACGCCGACTGCTTCACCCCTCCACTTT
15	few	TRBV5-1	TRBJ2-2	.	CASSLAPGKGGELFF	TGCGCCAGCAGCTTGGCACCAGGGAAGGGCGGGGAGCTGTTTTTT
14	.	TRBV7-9	TRBJ1-2	.	CASSLQDSNYGYTF	TGTGCCAGCAGCCTCCAGGATTCGAACTATGGCTACACCTTC
12	few	TRBV18	TRBJ2-3	TRBD2	CASSLLAGWKYF	TGTGCCAGCTCACTCCTAGCGGGGTGGAAGTATTTT
17	.	TRBV21-1	TRBJ2-7	.	CASSSPNGQDVSYEQYF	TGTGCCAGCAGCTCTCCCAACGGACAGGACGTTTCCTACGAGCAGTACTTC
17	.	TRBV14	TRBJ2-3	.	CASSQSGQFQLADTQYF	TGTGCCAGCAGCCAATCCGGACAGTTTCAGTTGGCAGATACGCAGTATTTT
15	.	TRBV2	TRBJ1-2	.	CASSEEGTITYGYTF	TGTGCCAGCAGTGAAGAAGGGACAATAACTTATGGCTACACCTTC
16	.	TRBV4-3	TRBJ2-2	.	CASSQDGQLNTGELFF	TGCGCCAGCAGCCAAGACGGACAGTTAAACACCGGGGAGCTGTTTTTT
12	.	TRBV11-3	TRBJ2-1	.	CASSLVGFKQFF	TGTGCCAGCAGCTTAGTTGGGTTCAAGCAGTTCTTC
16	.	TRBV11-3	TRBJ2-6	.	CASSLEAASGANVLTF	TGTGCCAGCAGCTTAGAGGCCGCCTCTGGGGCCAACGTCCTGACTTTC
15	.	TRBV18	TRBJ2-2	.	CASSTGALATGELFF	TGTGCCAGCTCGACCGGGGCCCTGGCAACCGGGGAGCTGTTTTTT
14	.	TRBV6-1	TRBJ1-6	.	CASSEQPGNSPLHF	TGTGCCAGCAGTGAACAGCCGGGGAATTCACCCCTCCACTTT
18	.	TRBV4-1	TRBJ1-2	TRBD1	CASSQGQTPGQGVWGYTF	TGCGCCAGCAGCCAAGGCCAAACACCGGGACAGGGGGTATGGGGCTACACCTTC
16	.	TRBV7-8	TRBJ1-5	.	CASSLVGGLSNQPQHF	TGTGCCAGCAGCTTAGTGGGGGGCCTTAGCAATCAGCCCCAGCATTTT
12	.	TRBV10-3	TRBJ2-5	.	CAISESVETQYF	TGTGCCATCAGTGAGTCAGTGGAGACCCAGTACTTC
17	.	TRBV19	TRBJ1-1	TRBD1	CASNKQGASYVDTEAFF	TGTGCCAGTAACAAACAGGGGGCGTCTTATGTTGACACTGAAGCTTTCTTT
13	.	TRBV6-1	TRBJ2-2	.	CASRAGEAGELFF	TGTGCCAGCAGGGCAGGGGAGGCCGGGGAGCTGTTTTTT
15	.	TRBV29-1	TRBJ2-2	TRBD2	CSGGEPRGGTGELFF	TGCAGCGGGGGGGAGCCGCGGGGGGGCACCGGGGAGCTGTTTTTT
14	.	TRBV7-9	TRBJ2-5	.	CASSFGQGIETQYF	TGTGCCAGCAGCTTCGGGCAGGGGATAGAGACCCAGTACTTC
15	.	TRBV10-3	TRBJ1-1	TRBD1	CAISESPGTGTEAFF	TGTGCCATCAGTGAGAGTCCCGGGACAGGGACTGAAGCTTTCTTT
18	.	TRBV6-1	TRBJ2-2	.	CASSEGWKGLPDTGELFF	TGTGCCAGCAGTGAAGGTTGGAAGGGGCTTCCGGACACCGGGGAGCTGTTTTTT
15	.	TRBV7-2	TRBJ1-4	.	CASSQDRGANEKLFF	TGTGCCAGCAGCCAAGATCGGGGGGCGAATGAAAAACTGTTTTTT
16	.	TRBV9	TRBJ2-1	.	CASSVGGGGAYNEQFF	TGTGCCAGCAGCGTAGGTGGAGGGGGCGCTTACAATGAGCAGTTCTTC
15	once	TRBV7-8	TRBJ1-2	.	CASSLVSGSNYGYTF	TGTGCCAGCAGCTTAGTCTCGGGATCTAACTATGGCTACACCTTC
15	.	TRBV5-6	TRBJ1-2	.	CASSLVGPAPDGYTF	TGTGCCAGCAGCTTGGTGGGACCGGCGCCAGATGGCTACACCTTC
14	.	TRBV7-2	TRBJ2-3	TRBD2	CASGSSGYTDTQYF	TGTGCCAGCGGCTCTAGCGGATACACAGATACGCAGTATTTT
12	few	TRBV5-1	TRBJ1-2	.	CASSLQGYGYTF	TGCGCCAGCAGCTTACAGGGTTATGGCTACACCTTC
16	.	TRBV19	TRBJ1-1	.	CASSIGKGFPGTEAFF	TGTGCCAGTAGTATAGGTAAAGGGTTCCCGGGGACTGAAGCTTTCTTT